This is a list of T cell receptor beta chains from one sample in a study of T cell responses to AZD1222 COVID-19 vaccine. The repertoire was sequenced with immunoSEQ multiplex PCR; TCRdb's copy has only in-frame clones and lacks some. The top ten hold around 2.5% of the sample, which has roughly 150,000 clones, more than 85% seen once. The specimen was peripheral blood, collected on day 0 of AZD1222 vaccination. Source of these receptors: an adult in good health. CDR3s include the opening cysteine and the closing phenylalanine or tryptophan. A D gene is named only where the DNA matches it firmly. The size field is filled for only some rows; it gives once, few, many or a size class.

V gene	D gene	J gene	clone size	CDR3 protein	CDR3 DNA
TRBV6-4	NA	TRBJ1-1	NA	CASSDGGGGRLTEAFF	TGTGCCAGCAGTGACGGGGGAGGGGGTAGGCTTACTGAAGCTTTCTTT
TRBV14	NA	TRBJ1-2	NA	CASSQAVSYGYTF	TGTGCCAGCAGCCAAGCGGTTAGCTATGGCTACACCTTC
TRBV19	NA	TRBJ1-5	NA	CASSTLGASNQPQHF	TGTGCCAGTAGTACCCTGGGGGCGAGCAATCAGCCCCAGCATTTT
TRBV27	NA	TRBJ1-5	NA	CASSKLGNQPQHF	TGTGCCAGCAGTAAATTGGGCAATCAGCCCCAGCATTTT
TRBV6-5	TRBD2	TRBJ2-1	once	CASSSVGLAVNEQFF	TGTGCCAGCAGTTCCGTGGGACTAGCGGTAAATGAGCAGTTCTTC
TRBV19	NA	TRBJ1-2	NA	CASRPTDSYGYTF	TGTGCCAGTAGGCCGACAGATTCTTATGGCTACACCTTC
TRBV11-2	TRBD2	TRBJ2-3	NA	CASSLIGRMDTQYF	TGTGCCAGCAGCTTAATCGGGAGGATGGATACGCAGTATTTT
TRBV12-5	NA	TRBJ2-1	NA	CASGLVLGESYNEQFF	TGTGCTAGTGGTTTGGTATTGGGGGAGTCCTACAATGAGCAGTTCTTC
TRBV27	NA	TRBJ1-6	NA	CATKFGQGTSPLHF	TGTGCCACCAAATTTGGGCAGGGGACTTCACCCCTCCACTTT
TRBV10-1	NA	TRBJ1-6	once	CASSALGDSPLHF	TGCGCCAGCAGTGCTCTTGGGGATTCACCCCTCCACTTT
TRBV6-1	NA	TRBJ2-7	NA	CASSEVPPYEQYF	TGTGCCAGCAGTGAAGTTCCCCCCTACGAGCAGTACTTC
TRBV11-3	TRBD2	TRBJ2-3	NA	CASSLDGSSSGGTSTDTQYF	TGTGCCAGCAGCTTAGACGGGAGCAGTAGCGGGGGAACTAGCACAGATACGCAGTATTTT
TRBV5-4	TRBD1	TRBJ1-2	NA	CASSTQGGGYGYTF	TGTGCCAGCAGCACGCAGGGGGGCGGCTATGGCTACACCTTC
TRBV2	NA	TRBJ1-5	NA	CASKKTGNQPQHF	TGTGCCAGCAAAAAAACGGGCAATCAGCCCCAGCATTTT
TRBV5-1	TRBD2	TRBJ2-6	once	CASRREGKTGANVLTF	TGCGCCAGCAGAAGGGAGGGGAAGACTGGGGCCAACGTCCTGACTTTC
TRBV2	NA	TRBJ1-3	NA	CASFFPDRGDSGNTIYF	TGTGCCAGCTTTTTTCCCGACCGGGGCGACTCTGGAAACACCATATATTTT
TRBV28	NA	TRBJ1-1	NA	CASSLAPAMNTEAFF	TGTGCCAGCAGTTTAGCGCCAGCGATGAACACTGAAGCTTTCTTT
TRBV6-5	NA	TRBJ1-5	NA	CASSSGPNQPQHF	TGTGCCAGCAGTTCTGGACCTAATCAGCCCCAGCATTTT
TRBV20-1	NA	TRBJ1-1	NA	CSPLMNTEAFF	TGCAGTCCTCTAATGAACACTGAAGCTTTCTTT
TRBV6-2/TRBV6-3	NA	TRBJ2-7	NA	CASSYVTGDSYEQYF	TGTGCCAGCAGTTACGTCACGGGAGACTCCTACGAGCAGTACTTC
TRBV7-3	NA	TRBJ2-1	NA	CASSIPERNEQFF	TGTGCCAGCAGTATCCCAGAGCGCAATGAGCAGTTCTTC
TRBV15	TRBD1	TRBJ1-2	few	CATSPRTGEKAGGYTF	TGTGCCACCAGCCCCCGGACAGGGGAAAAGGCTGGGGGCTACACCTTC
TRBV6-5	NA	TRBJ2-5	NA	CASSLLGGGETQYF	TGTGCCAGCAGCCTACTCGGGGGAGGCGAGACCCAGTACTTC
TRBV18	TRBD1	TRBJ2-1	NA	CASSSGAGTGLYNEQFF	TGTGCCAGCTCATCAGGGGCCGGGACAGGGCTCTACAATGAGCAGTTCTTC
TRBV28	NA	TRBJ1-3	NA	CASGVPGNTIYF	TGTGCCAGCGGAGTCCCTGGAAACACCATATATTTT
TRBV27	TRBD1	TRBJ2-1	NA	CASSYRDRTLKEQFF	TGTGCCAGCAGTTACCGGGACAGGACTTTGAAAGAGCAGTTCTTC
TRBV7-6	NA	TRBJ2-5	NA	CASSLAQVATQTQYF	TGTGCCAGCAGCTTAGCGCAGGTGGCAACGCAGACCCAGTACTTC
TRBV9	TRBD2	TRBJ2-1	NA	CASRASGGSNEQFF	TGTGCCAGCAGAGCTAGCGGAGGGTCCAATGAGCAGTTCTTC
TRBV7-3	NA	TRBJ2-3	NA	CASSLTGISTDTQYF	TGTGCCAGCAGCTTAACGGGGATTAGCACAGATACGCAGTATTTT
TRBV18	TRBD1	TRBJ2-2	NA	CASSPVGQGSTGELFF	TGTGCCAGCTCACCAGTCGGACAGGGGAGCACCGGGGAGCTGTTTTTT
TRBV5-1	TRBD2	TRBJ2-6	NA	CASSPAGAGANVLTF	TGCGCCAGCAGCCCGGCGGGGGCTGGGGCCAACGTCCTGACTTTC
TRBV9	NA	TRBJ2-3	NA	CASSVGGDSDTQYF	TGTGCCAGCAGCGTAGGAGGGGATTCAGATACGCAGTATTTT
TRBV19	TRBD2	TRBJ2-1	NA	CASSPYLGDYINEQFF	TGTGCCAGTAGTCCCTACCTGGGGGACTATATCAATGAGCAGTTCTTC
TRBV7-6	NA	TRBJ2-4	NA	CASSARPGNVGNIQYF	TGTGCCAGCAGCGCCCGCCCAGGGAACGTGGGAAACATTCAGTACTTC
TRBV27	TRBD2	TRBJ2-2	once	CASSSSGGPQTGELFF	TGTGCCAGCAGTTCAAGCGGGGGCCCTCAAACCGGGGAGCTGTTTTTT
TRBV6-7	NA	TRBJ2-1	NA	CASSYGLGRTNEQFF	TGTGCCAGCAGTTATGGTCTGGGGCGTACAAATGAGCAGTTCTTC
TRBV2	TRBD2	TRBJ2-7	NA	CASSRGEVNYEQYF	TGTGCCAGCAGTCGGGGGGAAGTGAACTACGAGCAGTACTTC
TRBV30	TRBD2	TRBJ2-5	once	CAWAVAGGAPETQYF	TGTGCCTGGGCCGTGGCGGGGGGGGCCCCAGAGACCCAGTACTTC
TRBV28	TRBD2	TRBJ2-1	once	CASRFSGGGPYNEQFF	TGTGCCAGCAGATTCTCGGGGGGAGGGCCCTACAATGAGCAGTTCTTC
TRBV7-3	NA	TRBJ2-3	once	CASSLTTGYGDTQYF	TGTGCCAGCAGCTTAACAACGGGGTACGGAGATACGCAGTATTTT
TRBV19	NA	TRBJ1-5	NA	CASSQGGGYNQPQHF	TGTGCCAGTAGCCAAGGCGGGGGATACAATCAGCCCCAGCATTTT
TRBV5-1	NA	TRBJ2-3	NA	CASSLVAGAGTDTQYF	TGCGCCAGCAGCTTGGTGGCGGGGGCCGGCACAGATACGCAGTATTTT
TRBV14	NA	TRBJ2-7	NA	CASSQAYEQYF	TGTGCCAGCAGCCAGGCCTACGAGCAGTACTTC
TRBV28	NA	TRBJ2-5	NA	CASSSLPRGQETQYF	TGTGCCAGCAGTTCACTCCCGAGAGGCCAAGAGACCCAGTACTTC
TRBV7-9	NA	TRBJ2-5	NA	CASSLVPSGVQETQYF	TGTGCCAGCAGCTTAGTCCCGTCAGGGGTTCAAGAGACCCAGTACTTC
TRBV28	TRBD1	TRBJ2-3	once	CASSPPGQGATDTQYF	TGTGCCAGCAGTCCGCCCGGACAGGGGGCAACAGATACGCAGTATTTT
TRBV5-1	TRBD1	TRBJ1-3	NA	CASSLGQGAGNTIYF	TGCGCCAGCAGCCTCGGACAGGGAGCTGGAAACACCATATATTTT
TRBV6-2/TRBV6-3	TRBD2	TRBJ2-3	NA	CASSGLAGATDTQYF	TGTGCCAGCAGTGGACTAGCGGGGGCCACAGATACGCAGTATTTT
TRBV7-2	TRBD1	TRBJ2-1	once	CASSPWTGGGENEQFF	TGTGCCAGCAGCCCCTGGACAGGGGGTGGAGAGAATGAGCAGTTCTTC
TRBV6-1	NA	TRBJ2-6	few	CASSEEAGSGANVLTF	TGTGCCAGCAGTGAAGAGGCGGGGTCTGGGGCCAACGTCCTGACTTTC
TRBV7-3	NA	TRBJ1-1	NA	CASSLTVNTEAFF	TGTGCCAGCAGCTTGACAGTGAACACTGAAGCTTTCTTT
TRBV3-1/TRBV3-2	TRBD2	TRBJ2-5	NA	CASSRPSGSDQETQYF	TGTGCCAGCAGCCGGCCCAGCGGGAGCGACCAAGAGACCCAGTACTTC
TRBV4-2	NA	TRBJ1-5	NA	CASSQEREGGGSNQPQHF	TGTGCCAGCAGCCAAGAACGGGAGGGAGGGGGAAGCAATCAGCCCCAGCATTTT
TRBV2	NA	TRBJ2-1	NA	CASSERVPTYNEQFF	TGTGCCAGCAGTGAACGGGTCCCAACCTACAATGAGCAGTTCTTC
TRBV5-1	NA	TRBJ1-1	NA	CASSFEGHITEAFF	TGCGCCAGCAGCTTTGAGGGTCATATTACTGAAGCTTTCTTT
TRBV3-1/TRBV3-2	NA	TRBJ2-3	NA	CASSPRDGTDTQYF	TGTGCCAGCAGCCCCCGGGACGGCACAGATACGCAGTATTTT
TRBV3-1/TRBV3-2	NA	TRBJ1-2	NA	CASSQDTGWEGYTF	TGTGCCAGCAGCCAAGATACCGGGTGGGAAGGCTACACCTTC